Presented here are 30 T cell receptor beta chains from one specimen sequenced in a study of spatial heterogeneity in lung cancer. Regarding time point: sample taken at primary tumor resection. Study findings and constraints: Tumor mutation count correlated with how many alpha and beta TCRs expanded intratumorally.

Antigens for these TCRs are unknown. TCRdb used MiXCR to reprocess the 5' RACE reads, holding one entry per CDR3 protein. The sample holds 3,300 or so distinct CDR3 sequences, 13% seen once. The source was lung tumor tissue, collected at surgery. The receptors here all came from a female donor with early-stage non-small cell lung cancer.

In this sample, this clonotype is medium-sized. The rearrangement uses TRBV11-2 and TRBJ2-5; TRBD2 matches 12 bases. After removal of 4 bases from V and 6 bases from J, the junction contained 3 bases not matched to a gene. The CDR3 runs 14 residues. The germline V gene has CDR1 SGHAT and CDR2 FQNNGV. This CDR3 reads CASSSTSGRKTQYF. CDR3 sequence (DNA): TGTGCCAGCAGCTCCACTAGCGGGAGGAAGACCCAGTACTTC.

In this sample, this clonotype turned up a few times. The chain uses TRBV18 and TRBJ2-7; D might be TRBD2 (6 bases). Germline CDR1 KGHSH, CDR2 LQKENI. Deletions cut 5 bases from V and 2 bases from J, with 10 bases between. This CDR3 has 13 residues. The CDR3 DNA follows: TGTGCCAGCTCAGAGGGAGGAACCTACGAGCAGTACTTC. Translated: CASSEGGTYEQYF.

This clonotype rates as medium-sized (0.01 to 0.1%). The chain combines TRBV6-1 with TRBJ2-6; no firm D call. The V end was cut by 0 bases, the J end by 1 base, with 4 bases between. Per the germline V gene, CDR1 is MNHNS and CDR2 is SASEGT. The CDR3 is 15 amino acids. The CDR3 DNA sequence: TGTGCCAGCAGTGAAGCAGCATCTGGGGCCAACGTCCTGACTTTC. The encoded protein is CASSEAASGANVLTF.

By frequency in the sample, this clonotype is medium-sized. The chain joins TRBV10-2 to TRBJ2-5, with 7 positions matching TRBD1. The junction had 7 bases not matched to a gene; V was cut back by 8 bases and J by 4 bases. The CDR3 runs to 13 residues. CDR1 is WSHSY and CDR2 is SAAADI in the germline V gene. The DNA of the CDR3 is TGCGCCAGCGGCATGCCAGGGGGAGAGACCCAGTACTTC. Translation: CASGMPGGETQYF.

This clonotype is medium-sized. The chain recombines TRBV28 with TRBJ2-5; 8 bases fit TRBD1. Germline V gives CDR1 MDHEN, CDR2 SYDVKM. The V and J ends lost 5 bases and 2 bases, in that order; junction bases with no gene match: 10. The CDR3 is made up of 16 amino acids. CDR3 sequence (DNA): TGTGCCAGCAGTACTACAGGGGGAATCCTTCAAGAGACCCAGTACTTC. Amino acids: CASSTTGGILQETQYF.

This clonotype is large (0.1 to 1%) in the sample. V usage is TRBV12-3 or TRBV12-4 and J usage is TRBJ1-1; D gene ambiguous. Trimming took 2 bases from V and 1 from J, leaving 8 bases between them. The CDR3 covers 14 residues. The CDR3 sequence: CASSLNPRNTEAFF. CDR3 DNA: TGTGCCAGCAGTTTAAACCCCCGGAACACTGAAGCTTTCTTT.

This clonotype is medium-sized by share. The J gene is TRBJ2-7, the V gene TRBV28; TRBD1 matches at 10 bases. From germline, CDR1 is MDHEN and CDR2 SYDVKM. This CDR3 comprises 12 residues. Trimming cost V 7 bases and J 4 bases; bases outside gene matches: 1. CDR3 in amino acids: CASTDRGYEQYF. CDR3 nucleotide sequence: TGTGCCAGCACGGACAGGGGGTACGAGCAGTACTTC.

By share, this clonotype counts as medium-sized (0.01 to 0.1%). The chain combines TRBV4-1 with TRBJ2-5, with D perhaps assigned TRBD1 or TRBD2 (6 bases each). The CDR3 consists of 19 residues. Trimming pared 1 base from V and 5 bases from J, leaving 26 bases between. Germline V CDR1 and CDR2: MGHRA, YSYEKL. CDR3 sequence (DNA): TGCGCCAGCAGCCAAGCTTGGACACAGGGAAGGGGAGCGGGTGAGACCCAGTACTTC. It encodes CASSQAWTQGRGAGETQYF.

The chain recombines TRBV14 with TRBJ2-2; D is uncertain. The V end lost 5 bases, the J end lost 0 bases, and 13 bases lay between the germline ends. The CDR3 is made up of 16 amino acids. CDR1 is SGHDN, CDR2 FVKESK, per germline. CDR3 DNA sequence: TGTGCCAGCAGCGCCTTTTCCGGAACGAACACCGGGGAGCTGTTTTTT. This sequence encodes CASSAFSGTNTGELFF. Complete variable domain (other parts from reference TRBV14 and TRBJ2-2): EAGVTQFPSHSVIEKGQTVTLRCDPISGHDNLYWYRRVMGKEIKFLLHFVKESKQDESGMPNNRFLAERTGGTYSTLKVQPAELEDSGVYFCASSAFSGTNTGELFFGEGSRLTVL.

At least ten counts were recorded for this clonotype. The chain joins TRBV2 to TRBJ1-1; perhaps TRBD1 as D (5 bases). The CDR3 consists of 12 residues. CDR1 and CDR2 (germline): SNHLY, FYNNEI. The CDR3 region is CTGGREFTEAFF. The CDR3 nucleotides read TGTACCGGGGGGAGGGAGTTCACTGAAGCTTTCTTT.

V is TRBV6-1 and J is TRBJ1-5; weak D call: TRBD1 (6 bases). V lost 7 bases and J lost 7, with 17 bases in between. CDR1 MNHNS and CDR2 SASEGT come from the germline V gene. The CDR3 consists of 14 residues. CDR3 bases: TGTGCCAGCATAGGACAGTCTGGATACCAGCCCCAGCATTTT. Its protein product is CASIGQSGYQPQHF.

This clonotype was detected ten times or more. This sequence joins TRBV4-1 and TRBJ2-3; 9 positions agree with TRBD2. There are 15 residues in the CDR3. CDR1 is MGHRA, CDR2 YSYEKL, per germline. J gave up 5 bases and V 6 bases, and 9 bases lay outside the gene matches. DNA for the CDR3: TGCGCCAGCAGGCTTATTAGCGGGGGAGGAGATACGCAGTATTTT. Encoded protein: CASRLISGGGDTQYF.

V usage is TRBV20-1 and J usage is TRBJ2-5; 11 positions match TRBD2. V was clipped by 4 bases and J by 1 base; unmatched bases: 5. The CDR3 runs to 15 residues. The germline V gene has CDR1 DFQATT and CDR2 SNEGSKA (reference sequence). CDR3 amino acids: CSATGLAGLQETQYF. The DNA of the CDR3 is TGCAGTGCTACCGGACTAGCGGGTCTCCAAGAGACCCAGTACTTC.

By sample fraction, this clonotype is large. The V call is TRBV6-5, the J call TRBJ2-7; 11 bases line up with TRBD2. The germline V gene encodes CDR1 MNHEY and CDR2 SVGAGI. The CDR3 runs 15 residues. Trimming removed 5 bases from V and 0 bases from J; junction bases left unmatched: 3. This chain's CDR3 is CASSLLAGASYEQYF. CDR3 nucleotides: TGTGCCAGCAGTCTACTAGCGGGGGCCTCCTACGAGCAGTACTTC.

This clonotype is deemed medium-sized. The chain employs TRBV5-1 and TRBJ2-5; D gene uncertain. Trimming removed 4 bases at V and 1 base at J, with 8 bases between. CDR1 SGHRS and CDR2 YFSETQ come from the germline V gene. This CDR3 spans 13 amino acids. The DNA for the CDR3 is TGCGCCAGCAGCGGAGCAAGCCAAGAGACCCAGTACTTC. As protein: CASSGASQETQYF.

This clonotype is deemed medium-sized. The chain links TRBV7-9 to TRBJ2-7; no definite D call. V was clipped by 5 bases and J by 4 bases, with 9 bases between them. CDR1 SEHNR and CDR2 FQNEAQ come from the germline V gene (reference sequence). CDR3 length equals 12 residues. The chain's CDR3 is CASSPGPYEQYF. The CDR3 DNA reads as TGTGCCAGCAGCCCGGGTCCGTACGAGCAGTACTTC.

The chain's CDR3 is CASSPGHGCDTGELFF. CDR3 nucleotide sequence: TGTGCCAGCAGTCCGGGACATGGCTGCGACACCGGGGAGCTGTTTTTT. The J gene is TRBJ2-2, the V gene TRBV28, with D tentatively TRBD1 (6 bases). The CDR3 is 16 amino acids. Between the trimmed V and J ends, which lost 5 bases and 3 bases, there was a span of 16 bases. Germline assignment: CDR1 MDHEN and CDR2 SYDVKM.

This chain links TRBV3-1 with TRBJ2-3, with a tentative D call TRBD2 (6 bases). The V end was cut by 4 bases, the J end by 3 bases, with 14 bases between. Germline values: CDR1 LGHDT, CDR2 YNNKEL (reference sequence). The CDR3 length is 15 residues. The CDR3: CASSPWVAATDTQYF. The CDR3 nucleotides are TGTGCCAGCAGCCCCTGGGTAGCGGCTACAGATACGCAGTATTTT.

This clonotype is classed as medium-sized. The chain joins TRBV27 to TRBJ2-3; 12 bases line up with TRBD2. Germline loops: CDR1 MNHEY, CDR2 SMNVEV (reference sequence). The CDR3 is 17 residues long. The trim removed 4 bases at V and 1 base at J, leaving 6 bases unmatched. The CDR3 spells CASSSELAGGGTDTQYF. The CDR3, as DNA: TGTGCCAGCAGTTCGGAACTAGCGGGAGGCGGCACAGATACGCAGTATTTT.

The chain has TRBV27 and TRBJ1-5, with D possibly TRBD1 on 6 matching bases. The germline gives CDR1 MNHEY, CDR2 SMNVEV (reference sequence). V was trimmed by 6 bases and J by 6 bases, leaving 12 bases between them. This CDR3 has 13 amino acids. DNA of the CDR3: TGTGCCAGCAGCCTTACAGGGTTTCAGCCCCAGCATTTT. It is translated as CASSLTGFQPQHF.

This clonotype has just a few counts. The CDR3 sequence is CSIIQGQETQYF. The CDR3 DNA reads TGCAGCATAATACAGGGGCAAGAGACCCAGTACTTC. J is TRBJ2-5 and V is TRBV29-1; 7 nucleotides line up with TRBD1. The CDR3 is 12 residues long. Unmatched junction bases numbered 5, after V lost 8 bases and J lost 2 bases. Germline CDR1 SQVTM, CDR2 ANQGSEA.

The rearrangement joins TRBV20-1 to TRBJ2-1; 11 nucleotides line up with TRBD2. V lost 4 bases, J lost 6 bases, and 2 bases stayed unmatched. CDR1 DFQATT and CDR2 SNEGSKA come from the germline V gene (reference sequence). This CDR3 spans 13 amino acids. The CDR3 region is CSAIGLAGNEQFF. In DNA, the CDR3 is TGCAGTGCTATTGGACTAGCGGGCAATGAGCAGTTCTTC.

This clonotype rates as medium-sized. The gene calls are TRBV19 and TRBJ1-5; possible D gene TRBD1, 5 bases. Trimming took 7 bases from V and 6 from J, leaving 22 bases between them. The germline V gene encodes CDR1 LNHDA and CDR2 SQIVND (reference sequence). The CDR3 has 16 residues. For the CDR3, the DNA is TGTGCCAGTACCTTTGCATCGCGCAGGGATGTTCAGCCCCAGCATTTT. As protein: CASTFASRRDVQPQHF. Looking up the rest from reference TRBV19 and TRBJ1-5 gives the full variable domain: DGGITQSPKYLFRKEGQNVTLSCEQNLNHDAMYWYRQDPGQGLRLIYYSQIVNDFQKGDIAEGYSVSREKKESFPLTVTSAQKNPTAFYLCASTFASRRDVQPQHFGDGTRLSIL.

This clonotype is labeled as medium-sized. CDR3 DNA: TGCGCCAGCAGCTCGATGGGACAGGGCGAAGAGACCCAGTACTTC. Its protein is CASSSMGQGEETQYF. The chain uses TRBV5-1 and TRBJ2-5; 9 bases are a match to TRBD1. Germline assignment: CDR1 SGHRS and CDR2 YFSETQ. J gave up 3 bases and V 3 bases, and 6 bases lay outside the gene matches. CDR3 length: 15 amino acids.

This chain joins TRBV7-9 and TRBJ2-7, with 11 bases identical to TRBD1. Germline V CDR1 and CDR2: SEHNR, FQNEAQ (reference sequence). V was pared by 5 bases and J by 5 bases, with 8 bases of the junction left unmatched. The CDR3 totals 15 residues. The CDR3 bases are TGTGCCAGCAGCCGCATTCGGACAGGGGGCCACGAGCAGTACTTC. It specifies CASSRIRTGGHEQYF.

In this sample, this clonotype turned up a few times. The chain joins TRBV5-1 to TRBJ1-6; the D is unclear. The CDR3 sequence is 13 residues long. V was clipped by 1 base and J by 6 bases, with 5 bases between them. CDR1 is SGHRS, CDR2 YFSETQ, per germline. In DNA, the CDR3 is TGCGCCAGCAGCTTGACTCTTAATTCACCCCTCCACTTT. It encodes CASSLTLNSPLHF.

Judged by abundance, this clonotype is medium-sized. The rearrangement joins TRBV7-2 to TRBJ2-1; tentatively, D is TRBD1 or TRBD2 (5 bases each). This CDR3 spans 13 amino acids. V was shortened by 5 bases and J by 10 bases, with 15 bases between the two germline ends. Germline CDR1 and CDR2: SGHTA and FQGNSA. The CDR3 spells CASSLGPPGEQFF. DNA of the CDR3: TGTGCCAGCAGCCTGGGACCCCCTGGGGAGCAGTTCTTC.

This clonotype is labeled as medium-sized. The DNA for the CDR3 is TGTGCCAGCAGCCACCCGGCAGCGGCGAACACCGGGGAGCTGTTTTTT. Its translation: CASSHPAAANTGELFF. The genes are TRBV11-2 and TRBJ2-2, with D perhaps matching TRBD2 (5 bases). Per the germline V gene, CDR1 is SGHAT and CDR2 is FQNNGV. V was clipped by 5 bases and J by 0 bases, with 13 bases between them. The CDR3 sequence is 16 residues long.

The table lists this clonotype with many counts. J is TRBJ2-5 and V is TRBV6-2 or TRBV6-3, with D perhaps TRBD1 (5 bases). The V end was cut by 0 bases, the J end by 5 bases, with 10 bases between. CDR1 MNHEY and CDR2 SVGEGT come from the germline V gene. The CDR3 loop spans 14 amino acids. CDR3 sequence (DNA): TGTGCCAGCAGTTACTCCGCAGGGATGGAGACCCAGTACTTC. Amino acids: CASSYSAGMETQYF.

In its sample, this clonotype is medium-sized (0.01 to 0.1%). This chain uses TRBV28 with TRBJ1-1; tentatively, D is TRBD1 (5 bases). The germline V and J ends were trimmed by 8 bases and 4 bases, with 11 bases remaining between them. Germline V gene lookup returns CDR1 MDHEN and CDR2 SYDVKM. CDR3 size: 12 residues. The CDR3 spells CASGGLSTEAFF. DNA of the CDR3: TGTGCCAGCGGGGGTTTAAGCACTGAAGCTTTCTTT. The variable domain in full, with the rest retrieved from reference TRBV28 and TRBJ1-1, is DVKVTQSSRYLVKRTGEKVFLECVQDMDHENMFWYRQDPGLGLRLIYFSYDVKMKEKGDIPEGYSVSREKKERFSLILESASTNQTSMYLCASGGLSTEAFFGQGTRLTVV.